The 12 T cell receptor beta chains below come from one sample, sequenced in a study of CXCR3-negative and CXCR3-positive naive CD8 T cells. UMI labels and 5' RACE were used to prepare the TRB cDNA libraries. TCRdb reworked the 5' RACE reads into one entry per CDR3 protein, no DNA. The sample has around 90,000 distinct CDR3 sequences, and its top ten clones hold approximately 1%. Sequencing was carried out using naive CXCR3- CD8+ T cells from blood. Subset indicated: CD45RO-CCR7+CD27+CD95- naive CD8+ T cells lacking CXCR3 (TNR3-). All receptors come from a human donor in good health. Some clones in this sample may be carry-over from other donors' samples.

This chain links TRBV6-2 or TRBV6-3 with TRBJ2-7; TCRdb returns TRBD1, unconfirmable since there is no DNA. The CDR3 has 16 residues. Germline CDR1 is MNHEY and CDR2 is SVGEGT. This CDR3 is CASSFGTGRLSYEQYF.

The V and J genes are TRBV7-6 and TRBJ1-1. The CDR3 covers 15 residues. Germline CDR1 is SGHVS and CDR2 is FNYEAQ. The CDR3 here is CASSAVGGMNIEAFF. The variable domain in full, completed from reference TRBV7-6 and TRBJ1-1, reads GAGVSQSPRYKVTKRGQDVALRCDPISGHVSLYWYRQALGQGPEFLTYFNYEAQQDKSGLPNDRFSAERPEGSISTLTIQRTEQRDSAMYRCASSAVGGMNIEAFFGQGTRLTVV.

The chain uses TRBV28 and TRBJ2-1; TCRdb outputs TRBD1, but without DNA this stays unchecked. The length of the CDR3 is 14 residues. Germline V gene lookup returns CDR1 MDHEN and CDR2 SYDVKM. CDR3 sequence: CASSPPGSYNEQFF.

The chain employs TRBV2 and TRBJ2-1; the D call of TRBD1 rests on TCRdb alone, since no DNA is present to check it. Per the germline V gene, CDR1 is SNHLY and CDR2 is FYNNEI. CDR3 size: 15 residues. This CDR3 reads CASSEGEWGLNAQFF.

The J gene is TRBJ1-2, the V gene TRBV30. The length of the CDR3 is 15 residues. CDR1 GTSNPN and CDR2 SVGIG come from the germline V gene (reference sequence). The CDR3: CAWSETPGKNYGYTF.

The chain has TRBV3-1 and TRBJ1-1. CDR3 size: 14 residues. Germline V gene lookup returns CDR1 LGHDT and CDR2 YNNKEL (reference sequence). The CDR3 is CASSHRQGHTEAFF.

The CDR3 sequence: CASSPRVPTGAEQYF. The chain combines TRBV28 with TRBJ2-7; TCRdb names TRBD1, which stays unverified in the absence of DNA. This CDR3 is built from 15 residues. Per germline, CDR1 MDHEN and CDR2 SYDVKM.

The CDR3 loop is CASSGRAYEQYF. The gene calls are TRBV10-2 and TRBJ2-7; lacking DNA, the TRBD2 call made by TCRdb goes unchecked. Germline V lookup: CDR1 WSHSY, CDR2 SAAADI. This CDR3 has 12 residues.

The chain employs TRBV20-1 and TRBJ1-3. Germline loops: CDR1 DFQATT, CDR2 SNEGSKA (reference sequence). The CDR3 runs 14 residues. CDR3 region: CSARDISSGNTIYF.

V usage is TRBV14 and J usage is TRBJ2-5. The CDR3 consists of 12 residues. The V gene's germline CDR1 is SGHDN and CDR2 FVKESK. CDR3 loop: CASSQTPETQYF.

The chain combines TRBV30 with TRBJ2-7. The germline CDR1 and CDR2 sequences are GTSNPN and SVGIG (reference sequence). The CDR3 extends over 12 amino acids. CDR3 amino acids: CAWSAQGFEQYF.

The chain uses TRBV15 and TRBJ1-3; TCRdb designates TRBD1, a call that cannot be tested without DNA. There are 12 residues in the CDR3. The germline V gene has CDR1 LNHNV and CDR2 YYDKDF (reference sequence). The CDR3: CATSPGLNTIYF.